The 20 T cell receptor beta chains presented below share a single source sample, sequenced in a study of CD8+ T cells in alopecia areata. cDNA reverse transcribed from extracted RNA served as the sequencing template. Measured with immunoSEQ multiplex PCR; TCRdb has only the in-frame clones, and not every one. The repertoire holds about 69,000 clones, roughly 60% seen once, with approximately 17% in the top ten. Sequencing used CD8+ T cells sorted from blood, obtained at week 0. Source of these receptors: a human donor with alopecia areata.

This chain uses TRBV5-6 with TRBJ2-2; D is unresolved. Trimming pared 4 bases from V and 0 bases from J, leaving 13 bases between. Germline assignment: CDR1 SGHDT and CDR2 YYEEEE. The CDR3 contains 16 residues. The CDR3 sequence: CASSPADSANTGELFF. The CDR3 DNA reads as TGTGCCAGCAGCCCGGCGGATTCGGCGAACACCGGGGAGCTGTTTTTT.

The V gene is TRBV28, the J gene TRBJ2-1, with D perhaps matching TRBD2 (5 bases). The CDR3 loop spans 15 amino acids. The V end was cut by 5 bases, the J end by 2 bases, with 13 bases between. From germline, CDR1 is MDHEN and CDR2 SYDVKM. In DNA, the CDR3 is TGTGCCAGCAGTCCGAGGGTCCCGCCCTACAATGAGCAGTTCTTC. Protein: CASSPRVPPYNEQFF. Using reference TRBV28 and TRBJ2-1 for the parts outside the CDR3, the full variable domain is DVKVTQSSRYLVKRTGEKVFLECVQDMDHENMFWYRQDPGLGLRLIYFSYDVKMKEKGDIPEGYSVSREKKERFSLILESASTNQTSMYLCASSPRVPPYNEQFFGPGTRLTVL.

This clone has only a few counts. This rearrangement joins TRBV19 to TRBJ2-1; a weak D match, TRBD1 (6 bases). V lost 5 bases to trimming and J lost 7 bases, with 18 bases between them. CDR1 and CDR2 from the germline V gene are LNHDA and SQIVND (reference sequence). This CDR3 comprises 15 residues. Here the CDR3 DNA reads TGTGCCAGTAGTGCCTGGGGGCAGGGGCAGAATGAGCAGTTCTTC. It is translated as CASSAWGQGQNEQFF.

The chain combines TRBV7-3 with TRBJ2-2; D is ambiguous. CDR1 and CDR2 (germline): SGHTA, FQGTGA. Trimming took 5 bases from V and 8 from J, leaving 12 bases between them. The CDR3 is 13 amino acids. CDR3 protein: CASSPYLLGELFF. In nucleotides, the CDR3 is TGTGCCAGCAGCCCTTATCTCCTGGGGGAGCTGTTTTTT.

V and J are TRBV4-1 and TRBJ2-1; 9 bases are a match to TRBD2. The CDR3 runs 16 residues. Germline CDR1 and CDR2: MGHRA and YSYEKL. The trim removed 4 bases at V and 6 bases at J, leaving 10 bases unmatched. CDR3 DNA sequence: TGCGCCAGCAGCCTTATCCAGCGGGAGGTCGTCAATGAGCAGTTCTTC. Its translation: CASSLIQREVVNEQFF.

The chain's CDR3 is CASSLEGQGAYGYTF. The CDR3 DNA reads TGTGCCAGCAGCTTAGAGGGACAGGGGGCCTATGGCTACACCTTC. The chain combines TRBV7-9 with TRBJ1-2, with TRBD1 identical over 12 bases. Germline CDR1 is SEHNR and CDR2 is FQNEAQ (reference sequence). The CDR3 runs 15 residues. V trimming: 1 base; J trimming: 4 bases; junction bases outside the gene matches: 1.

On this clone itself: The sample carries other DNA sequences with the same CDR3. The chain employs TRBV5-1 and TRBJ1-1; D is uncertain. Germline loops: CDR1 SGHRS, CDR2 YFSETQ. The V end was cut by 0 bases, the J end by 1 base, with 4 bases between. The CDR3 loop spans 13 amino acids. CDR3 loop: CASSLAGNTEAFF. CDR3 nucleotides: TGCGCCAGCAGCTTGGCCGGGAACACTGAAGCTTTCTTT.

This clone was counted between two and nine times. This chain connects TRBV29-1 to TRBJ2-7; D might be TRBD1 (5 bases). This CDR3 region has 11 residues. CDR1 and CDR2 from the germline V gene are SQVTM and ANQGSEA. V was pared by 7 bases and J by 3 bases, with 10 bases between. CDR3 in DNA: TGCAGCGCCTTCCAGGGCTACGAGCAGTACTTC. The encoded protein is CSAFQGYEQYF.

This clone was detected once. The gene calls are TRBV29-1 and TRBJ2-7; the D call may be TRBD1 or TRBD2 (5 bases each). The ends were cut back, 7 bases at V and 10 bases at J, with 20 bases in the middle. The CDR3 is made up of 12 amino acids. Germline V gives CDR1 SQVTM, CDR2 ANQGSEA. DNA for the CDR3: TGCAGCGGGGGGTGGGCTCCTTACGGACAGTACTTC. Translating it yields CSGGWAPYGQYF.

This rearrangement joins TRBV29-1 to TRBJ2-5, with 9 nucleotides matching TRBD1. The CDR3 is 15 residues long. CDR1 and CDR2 (germline): SQVTM, ANQGSEA. V shed 6 bases and J 5 bases; nucleotides not matched to a gene: 13. The CDR3 region is CSVARRDRVTETQYF. The CDR3, as DNA: TGCAGCGTAGCGCGCCGGGACAGGGTAACGGAGACCCAGTACTTC.

This clone was seen many times. The CDR3 is CASSLSGGTEAFF. The CDR3 nucleotides are TGTGCCAGCAGCTTGTCAGGGGGCACTGAAGCTTTCTTT. This chain links TRBV7-9 with TRBJ1-1; TRBD1 aligns across 7 bases. V was pared by 3 bases and J by 4 bases, with 2 bases of the junction left unmatched. This CDR3 region has 13 residues. Germline V lookup: CDR1 SEHNR, CDR2 FQNEAQ (reference sequence).

V usage is TRBV30 and J usage is TRBJ2-1, with a tentative D call TRBD2 (6 bases). V was cut by 4 bases and J by 0 bases, with 13 bases left in between. Germline V CDR1 and CDR2: GTSNPN, SVGIG (reference sequence). This CDR3 is built from 15 residues. As DNA, the CDR3 is TGTGCCTGGACCATGGACGGGAGCTCCTACAATGAGCAGTTCTTC. This gives the protein CAWTMDGSSYNEQFF.

Points on this clone: Other DNA sequences within the sample encode an identical CDR3. CDR3: CASSFPTSGTDTQYF. CDR3 DNA sequence: TGTGCCAGCAGCTTCCCAACTAGCGGGACAGATACGCAGTATTTT. The chain uses TRBV7-9 and TRBJ2-3, with 9 bases fitting TRBD2. From germline, CDR1 is SEHNR and CDR2 FQNEAQ (reference sequence). The CDR3 has 15 residues. Trimming cost V 3 bases and J 3 bases; bases outside gene matches: 4.

The gene calls are TRBV4-3 and TRBJ1-6; no definite D call. CDR3 length: 16 residues. The V end lost 0 bases, the J end lost 0 bases, and 6 bases lay between the germline ends. Germline V gene lookup returns CDR1 LGHNA and CDR2 YSLEER. CDR3 coding DNA: TGCGCCAGCAGCCAAGACAAGAGCTCCTATAATTCACCCCTCCACTTT. This sequence encodes CASSQDKSSYNSPLHF.

J is TRBJ1-5 and V is TRBV19; D remains unclear. The CDR3 is 13 residues long. Germline lookup yields CDR1 LNHDA and CDR2 SQIVND (reference sequence). The germline V and J ends were trimmed by 8 bases and 6 bases, with 14 bases remaining between them. As DNA, the CDR3 is TGTGCCAGTCAAAAATTCGTCGGTCAGCCCCAGCATTTT. This codes for CASQKFVGQPQHF.

This chain joins TRBV6-5 and TRBJ2-1; D not certain. The CDR3 runs 13 residues. Deletions cut 4 bases from V and 4 bases from J, with 8 bases between. Per germline, CDR1 MNHEY and CDR2 SVGAGI. The CDR3 region has the DNA TGTGCCAGCAGTTCCACCAAGTACAATGAGCAGTTCTTC. Its translation: CASSSTKYNEQFF.

This chain connects TRBV14 to TRBJ1-1; TRBD1 matches 9 bases. Per germline, CDR1 SGHDN and CDR2 FVKESK. The ends lost 2 bases at V and 11 bases at J; junction bases unmatched: 3. CDR3 length: 12 residues. CDR3 DNA: TGTGCCAGCAGCCAAAGGGACAGGGACGCTTTCTTT. Translating it yields CASSQRDRDAFF. Combining the CDR3 with reference TRBV14 and TRBJ1-1 gives the whole variable domain EAGVTQFPSHSVIEKGQTVTLRCDPISGHDNLYWYRRVMGKEIKFLLHFVKESKQDESGMPNNRFLAERTGGTYSTLKVQPAELEDSGVYFCASSQRDRDAFFGQGTRLTVV.

The chain combines TRBV13 with TRBJ1-2; the match to TRBD1 covers 7 bases. Germline trimming cut 5 bases from V and 1 base from J; bases unmatched to any gene: 7. The germline CDR1 and CDR2 sequences are PRHDT and FYEKMQ (reference sequence). There are 15 residues in the CDR3. CDR3 sequence (DNA): TGTGCCAGCAGCCCGGGACAGAGCTTTAACTATGGCTACACCTTC. Its translation: CASSPGQSFNYGYTF.

J is TRBJ1-5 and V is TRBV28; a weak D match, TRBD1 (5 bases). There are 14 residues in the CDR3. Germline loops: CDR1 MDHEN, CDR2 SYDVKM. Trimming took off 3 bases at V and 6 bases at J, with 12 bases between the two ends. CDR3 residues: CASSFRGVRQPQHF. The CDR3 DNA follows: TGTGCCAGCAGTTTTAGAGGGGTGCGTCAGCCCCAGCATTTT. The complete variable domain, with remaining parts taken from reference TRBV28 and TRBJ1-5, reads DVKVTQSSRYLVKRTGEKVFLECVQDMDHENMFWYRQDPGLGLRLIYFSYDVKMKEKGDIPEGYSVSREKKERFSLILESASTNQTSMYLCASSFRGVRQPQHFGDGTRLSIL.

The chain joins TRBV27 to TRBJ1-1; the D gene is possibly TRBD1 (6 bases). The CDR3 has 15 residues. CDR1 is MNHEY, CDR2 SMNVEV, per germline (reference sequence). The V and J ends lost 8 bases and 1 base respectively, with 17 bases between them. DNA for the CDR3: TGTGCCAGCCGGACCCGGACAGCCCAGAACACTGAAGCTTTCTTT. This codes for CASRTRTAQNTEAFF.